These 11 T cell receptor beta chains came from one sample sequenced in a study of glioma-infiltrating T cells after dendritic cell vaccination (TCRdb year 2016). The sample's time point label is to be understood as: after dendritic cell vaccination, including at tumor progression/relapse. Libraries were prepared through the immunoSEQ multiplex PCR assay. TCRdb provides this immuneACCESS table in a form limited to in-frame rearrangements. Some clones are lacking; in checked studies, under half of them reflect an unresolved V gene, and why the rest are absent is not known. The sample records roughly 87,000 clones, roughly four fifths of which are singletons. Approximately 6.6% of the sample is in the top ten clones. Sequencing used blood, obtained after dendritic cell vaccination. The receptors were sampled from a human donor with glioblastoma.

The V call is TRBV14, the J call TRBJ2-7; tentatively, D is TRBD1 (5 bases). The V end was cut by 1 base, the J end by 5 bases, with 12 bases between. Germline CDR1 reads SGHDN; CDR2 reads FVKESK. CDR3 size: 14 residues. The CDR3 bases are TGTGCCAGCAGCCAAGGACAGAGTTACGACGAGCAGTACTTC. Translating gives CASSQGQSYDEQYF.

The chain recombines TRBV2 with TRBJ2-5; no definite D call. Germline lookup yields CDR1 SNHLY and CDR2 FYNNEI. The CDR3 extends over 12 amino acids. Trimming cost V 1 base and J 5 bases, with 5 bases left between them. CDR3 protein: CASSEVEETQYF. DNA for the CDR3: TGTGCCAGCAGTGAAGTTGAGGAGACCCAGTACTTC.

V usage is TRBV10-3 and J usage is TRBJ1-3; 7 bases align to TRBD1. Germline CDR1 and CDR2: ENHRY and SYGVKD. V gave up 7 bases and J gave up 0 bases; unmatched junction bases: 6. This CDR3 is built from 15 residues. The CDR3 bases are TGTGCCATCATGGACAGGTCCAGCTCTGGAAACACCATATATTTT. Translated, it gives CAIMDRSSSGNTIYF.

The rearrangement uses TRBV4-3 and TRBJ1-1; TRBD1 agrees at 8 bases. The CDR3 consists of 15 residues. V lost 0 bases to trimming and J lost 6 bases; unmatched junction nucleotides: 6. Germline CDR1 and CDR2: LGHNA and YSLEER. CDR3 in amino acids: CASSQEGTGYAEAFF. The CDR3 DNA reads as TGCGCCAGCAGCCAAGAAGGGACAGGTTACGCTGAAGCTTTCTTT.

The chain is built from TRBV10-3 and TRBJ1-2, with 8 bases fitting TRBD1. From germline, CDR1 is ENHRY and CDR2 SYGVKD. The CDR3 spans 14 residues. The V and J ends lost 6 bases and 2 bases, in that order; junction bases with no gene match: 5. The CDR3 sequence is CAIRGQGENYGYTF. CDR3 bases: TGTGCCATCAGAGGACAGGGAGAGAACTATGGCTACACCTTC.

The rearrangement joins TRBV6-5 to TRBJ2-7, with D possibly being TRBD2 (6 bases). This CDR3 contains 12 residues. V shed 5 bases and J shed 6 bases, with 11 bases lying between them. Germline V gene sequence: CDR1 MNHEY, CDR2 SVGAGI. In DNA form, the CDR3 reads TGTGCCAGCAGTGGGGGAGGATCCGAGCAGTACTTC. Encoded protein: CASSGGGSEQYF.

This clone has just a few counts. V usage is TRBV4-1 and J usage is TRBJ2-7, with D possibly being TRBD1 (6 bases). Trimming shortened V by 1 base and J by 2 bases, and 12 bases separated the two germline ends. CDR1 and CDR2 from the germline V gene are MGHRA and YSYEKL. This CDR3 is 15 amino acids long. The CDR3 DNA reads TGCGCCAGCAGCCAAGGGACAGTTTCTCCCTACGAGCAGTACTTC. Protein product: CASSQGTVSPYEQYF.

This rearrangement joins TRBV9 to TRBJ1-1; TRBD1 might be the D (5 bases). The germline V gene has CDR1 SGDLS and CDR2 YYNGEE. This CDR3 region has 14 residues. V was cut by 3 bases and J by 5 bases, with 14 bases left in between. CDR3 amino acids: CASSEREGRTEAFF. DNA of the CDR3: TGTGCCAGCAGCGAGAGGGAGGGGAGGACTGAAGCTTTCTTT. Complete variable domain (other parts from reference TRBV9 and TRBJ1-1): DSGVTQTPKHLITATGQRVTLRCSPRSGDLSVYWYQQSLDQGLQFLIQYYNGEERAKGNILERFSAQQFPDLHSELNLSSLELGDSALYFCASSEREGRTEAFFGQGTRLTVV.

The gene calls are TRBV5-1 and TRBJ2-3; no firm D call. Per the germline V gene, CDR1 is SGHRS and CDR2 is YFSETQ. V lost 4 bases and J lost 4, with 10 bases in between. The CDR3 loop spans 13 amino acids. This chain's CDR3 is CASSPGRADTQYF. As DNA, the CDR3 is TGCGCCAGCAGCCCGGGTCGGGCAGATACGCAGTATTTT.

The chain combines TRBV29-1 with TRBJ1-1; D is uncertain. Per germline, CDR1 SQVTM and CDR2 ANQGSEA. The germline V and J ends were trimmed by 4 bases and 2 bases, with 8 bases remaining between them. The CDR3 contains 12 residues. CDR3 coding DNA: TGCAGCGTTGTGTTTGGCAACACTGAAGCTTTCTTT. This sequence encodes CSVVFGNTEAFF.

The CDR3: CASRGTSGGLNEQFF. DNA of the CDR3: TGTGCCAGCAGGGGGACTAGCGGGGGGCTCAATGAGCAGTTCTTC. The genes are TRBV2 and TRBJ2-1; TRBD2 aligns across 15 bases. This CDR3 contains 15 residues. The germline CDR1 and CDR2 sequences are SNHLY and FYNNEI. With V trimmed by 6 bases and J by 6 bases, 3 bases remained unmatched.